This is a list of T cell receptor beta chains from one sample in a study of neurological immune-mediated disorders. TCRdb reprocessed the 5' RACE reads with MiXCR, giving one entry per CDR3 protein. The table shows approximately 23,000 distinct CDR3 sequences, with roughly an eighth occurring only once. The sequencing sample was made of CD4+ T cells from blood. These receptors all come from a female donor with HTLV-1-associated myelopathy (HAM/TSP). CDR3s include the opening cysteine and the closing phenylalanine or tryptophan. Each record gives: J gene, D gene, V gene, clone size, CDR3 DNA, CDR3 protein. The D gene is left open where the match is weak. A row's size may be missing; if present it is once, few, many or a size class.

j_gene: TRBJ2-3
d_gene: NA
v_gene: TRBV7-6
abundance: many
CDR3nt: TGTGCCAGCAGCACCCTTGGGGGAGGACGGGATACGCAGTATTTT
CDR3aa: CASSTLGGGRDTQYF

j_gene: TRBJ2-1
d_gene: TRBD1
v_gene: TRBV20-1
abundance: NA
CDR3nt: TGCAGCCCCGGGACAGGTCATCAGTTCTTC
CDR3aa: CSPGTGHQFF

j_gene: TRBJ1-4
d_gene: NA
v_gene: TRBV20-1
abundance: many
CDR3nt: TGCAGTGCTAGAGAGGGGGTCGGTGAAAAACTGTTTTTT
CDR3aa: CSAREGVGEKLFF

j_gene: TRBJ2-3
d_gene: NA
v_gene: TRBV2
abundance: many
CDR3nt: TGTGCCAGCACCCGTGACGGACCTAGCACAGATACGCAGTATTTT
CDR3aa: CASTRDGPSTDTQYF

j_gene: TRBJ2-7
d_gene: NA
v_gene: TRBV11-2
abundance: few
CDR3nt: NA
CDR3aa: CASSIYLCSAEGRLPYEQYF

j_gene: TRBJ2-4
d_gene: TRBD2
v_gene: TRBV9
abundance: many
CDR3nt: TGTGCCAGCAGCCATACCGGGACTAGCATCATTCAGTACTTC
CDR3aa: CASSHTGTSIIQYF

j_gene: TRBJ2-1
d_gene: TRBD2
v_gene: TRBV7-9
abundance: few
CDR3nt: TGTGCCAGCAGCTTAGCGCGGGGGAACTCCTACAATGAGCAGTTCTTC
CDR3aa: CASSLARGNSYNEQFF

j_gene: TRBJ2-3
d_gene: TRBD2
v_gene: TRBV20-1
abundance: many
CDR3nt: TGCAGTGCCGCCGGGACTAGCGGGAGTTCAGATACGCAGTATTTT
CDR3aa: CSAAGTSGSSDTQYF

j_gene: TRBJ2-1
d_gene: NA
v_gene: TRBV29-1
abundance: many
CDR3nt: TGCAGCGTTGGTAGACGGGAGAACAATGAGCAGTTCTTC
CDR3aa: CSVGRRENNEQFF

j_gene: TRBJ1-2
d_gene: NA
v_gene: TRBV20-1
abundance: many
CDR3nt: TGCAGTGCTAGAGGAAACAGCCTCTATGGCTACACCTTC
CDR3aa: CSARGNSLYGYTF

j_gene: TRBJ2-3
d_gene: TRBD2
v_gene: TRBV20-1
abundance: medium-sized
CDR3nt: TGCAGTGTTACTAGCGGGGGGGCGACAGATACGCAGTATTTT
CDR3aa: CSVTSGGATDTQYF

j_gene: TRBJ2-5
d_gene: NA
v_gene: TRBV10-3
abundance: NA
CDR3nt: TGTGCCATCAGTGACCCGTACAGGGGGGGGTCGGAAGAGACCCAGTACTTC
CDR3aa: CAISDPYRGGSEETQYF

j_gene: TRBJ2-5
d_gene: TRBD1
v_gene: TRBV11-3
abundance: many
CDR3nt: TGTGCCAGCAGCTTAGGGTTCCTGGACAGGGCTAGAGTTATGGAGACCCAGTACTTC
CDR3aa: CASSLGFLDRARVMETQYF

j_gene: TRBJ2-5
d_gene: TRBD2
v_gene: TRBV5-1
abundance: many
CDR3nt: TGCGCCAGCAGCCGCAGCCCTAGCGGGGCTAACCAAGAGACCCAGTACTTC
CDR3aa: CASSRSPSGANQETQYF

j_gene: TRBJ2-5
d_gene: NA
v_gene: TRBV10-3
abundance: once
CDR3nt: TGTGCCATCAATACAGGGAGCGACCAAGAGACCCAGTACTTC
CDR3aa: CAINTGSDQETQYF

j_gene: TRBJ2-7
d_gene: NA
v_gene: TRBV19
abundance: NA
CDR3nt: TGTGCCAGTAGTGGGCTAGGAGGTTACGAGCAGTACTTC
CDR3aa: CASSGLGGYEQYF

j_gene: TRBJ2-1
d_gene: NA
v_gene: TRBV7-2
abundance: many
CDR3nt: TGTGCCAGCAGCTTAGCAGGGACGGGTACCGCGGACAATGAGCAGTTCTTC
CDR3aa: CASSLAGTGTADNEQFF

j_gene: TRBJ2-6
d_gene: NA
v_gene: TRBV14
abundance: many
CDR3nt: TGTGCCAGCAGCCTAATATCTGGGGCCAACGTCCTGACTTTC
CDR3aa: CASSLISGANVLTF

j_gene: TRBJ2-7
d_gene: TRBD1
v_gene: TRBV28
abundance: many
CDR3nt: TGTGCCAGCAGTTTCCGGGACAGGGGTAACGAGCAGTACTTC
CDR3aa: CASSFRDRGNEQYF

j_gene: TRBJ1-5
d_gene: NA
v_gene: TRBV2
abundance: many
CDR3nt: TGTGCCAGCAGTGAAGACGGTTGGGGGACGAGAGGCGATCAGCCCCAGCATTTT
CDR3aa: CASSEDGWGTRGDQPQHF

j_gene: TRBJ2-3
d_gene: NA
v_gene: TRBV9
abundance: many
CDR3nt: TGTGCCAGCAGCGTAGCGGTCCGGGGCGATACGCAGTATTTT
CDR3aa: CASSVAVRGDTQYF

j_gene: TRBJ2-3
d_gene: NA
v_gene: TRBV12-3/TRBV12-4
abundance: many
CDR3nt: TGTGCCAGCAGTTTTACAGATACGCAGTATTTT
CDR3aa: CASSFTDTQYF

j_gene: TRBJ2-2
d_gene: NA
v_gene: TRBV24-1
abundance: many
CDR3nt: TGTGCCACCAGTGATCAGGGACCCGGGGAGCTGTTTTTT
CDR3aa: CATSDQGPGELFF

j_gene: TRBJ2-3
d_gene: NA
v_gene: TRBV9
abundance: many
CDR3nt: TGTGCCAGCAGCGTAGCTACAAGCACAGATACGCAGTATTTT
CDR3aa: CASSVATSTDTQYF